This TCR beta chain is from a study of chemoradiotherapy in HPV16-positive cancers (dated by TCRdb to 2022 to 2024). Concerning the study at large: Functional T-cell assays on cells from two HPV16-positive patients defined candidate HPV-specific T-cell clones and common TCR motifs. Whether T-cell immunity against the HPV oncoproteins E6 and E7 changes during chemoradiotherapy and whether survival is affected by this immunity were examined in the study. The candidate HPV-specific TCRs and motifs were then tracked in TCR repertoires from about 90 patients with HPV-related cancers. The research as a whole found: Only a couple of HPV16-positive patients were used to derive the functional definition of HPV-specific T cells, and the survival association was reported for HPV16-positive patients. Expansion of candidate HPV-specific clones and E7-related TCR motifs was observed in the tumor microenvironment during treatment, whereas no such expansion was observed for non-HPV-specific T cells. In HPV16-positive patients, expansion of HPV-responsive T cells during chemoradiotherapy was associated with improved recurrence-free survival.

Repertoires were sampled repeatedly over the course of chemoradiotherapy, so clonal expansion could be followed in the tumor microenvironment. Libraries were built with the immunoSEQ multiplex PCR assay. Held by TCRdb, this immuneACCESS table contains in-frame sequences only and omits some clones. Under half of the omission traces to an unresolved V gene where checked; the cause of the rest is unknown. The sample table holds about 7,000 clones, of which roughly 79% were seen once. The top ten constitute approximately 3.8% of the sample. Turning to this clone: Its recognized antigen is unknown. No per-base quality is available; no much larger clone lies one base away.

CDR1 and CDR2, per the germline V gene, are SNHLY and FYNNEI. V is cut back by 7 bases and J by 7 bases, with 17 bases in the junction unmatched. There are 16 amino acids in the CDR3, from cysteine to phenylalanine inclusive. Only CDR3 DNA is held: 48 bases, read in frame from base 1. This TCR came from a human donor with HPV-associated anogenital cancer. The sample was collected from a patient who underwent chemoradiotherapy. Recombination linked TRBV2 to TRBJ2-7, with 9 bases aligning to TRBD1. The CDR3 reads as follows: CASKSLTGGVSGEQYF. The DNA sequence is as follows: TGTGCCAGCAAGTCCCTCACAGGGGGCGTTTCGGGGGAGCAGTACTTC.